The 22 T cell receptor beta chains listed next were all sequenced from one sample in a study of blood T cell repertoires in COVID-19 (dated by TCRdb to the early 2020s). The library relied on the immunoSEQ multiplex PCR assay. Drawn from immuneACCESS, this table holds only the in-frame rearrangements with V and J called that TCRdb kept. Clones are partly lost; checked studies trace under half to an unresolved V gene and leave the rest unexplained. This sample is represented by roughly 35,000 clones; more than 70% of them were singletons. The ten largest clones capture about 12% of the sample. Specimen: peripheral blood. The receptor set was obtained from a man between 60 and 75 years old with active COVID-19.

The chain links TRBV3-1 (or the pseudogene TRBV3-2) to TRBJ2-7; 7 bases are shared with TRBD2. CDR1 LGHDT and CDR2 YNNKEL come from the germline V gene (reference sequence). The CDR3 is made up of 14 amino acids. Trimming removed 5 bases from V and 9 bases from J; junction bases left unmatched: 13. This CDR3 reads CASSDGGGRFGQYF. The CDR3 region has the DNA TGTGCCAGCAGCGACGGGGGAGGGAGATTCGGGCAGTACTTC.

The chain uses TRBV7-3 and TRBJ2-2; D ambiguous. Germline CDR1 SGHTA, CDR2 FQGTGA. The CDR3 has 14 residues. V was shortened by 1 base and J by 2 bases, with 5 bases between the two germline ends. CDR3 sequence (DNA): TGTGCCAGCAGCTTAATGGCCAACACCGGGGAGCTGTTTTTT. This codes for CASSLMANTGELFF.

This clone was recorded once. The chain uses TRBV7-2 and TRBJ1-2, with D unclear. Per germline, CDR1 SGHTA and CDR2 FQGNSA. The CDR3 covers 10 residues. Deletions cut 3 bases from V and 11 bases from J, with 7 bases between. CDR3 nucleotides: TGTGCCAGCAGCTTGATCGAGTACACCTTC. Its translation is CASSLIEYTF. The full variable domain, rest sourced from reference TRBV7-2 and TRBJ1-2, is GAGVSQSPSNKVTEKGKDVELRCDPISGHTALYWYRQSLGQGLEFLIYFQGNSAPDKSGLPSDRFSAERTGGSVSTLTIQRTQQEDSAVYLCASSLIEYTFGSGTRLTVV.

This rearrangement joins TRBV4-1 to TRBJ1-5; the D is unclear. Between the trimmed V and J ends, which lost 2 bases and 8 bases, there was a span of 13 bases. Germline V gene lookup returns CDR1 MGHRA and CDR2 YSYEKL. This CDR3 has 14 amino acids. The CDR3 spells CASSQQTESKPQHF. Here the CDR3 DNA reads TGCGCCAGCAGCCAACAAACAGAGAGTAAGCCCCAGCATTTT.

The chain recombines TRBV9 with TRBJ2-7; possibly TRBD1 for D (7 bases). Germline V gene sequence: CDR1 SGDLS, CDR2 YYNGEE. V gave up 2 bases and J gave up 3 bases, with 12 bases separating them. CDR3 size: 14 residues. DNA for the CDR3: TGTGCCAGCAGCGTGGAGGGGGCGGGCTACGAGCAGTACTTC. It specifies CASSVEGAGYEQYF.

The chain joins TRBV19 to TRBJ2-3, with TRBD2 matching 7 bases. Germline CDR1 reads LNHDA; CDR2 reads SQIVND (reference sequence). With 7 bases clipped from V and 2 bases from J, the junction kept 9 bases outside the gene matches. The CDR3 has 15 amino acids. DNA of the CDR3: TGTGCCAGTAAGGGAGGGAGTTTAAACACAGATACGCAGTATTTT. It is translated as CASKGGSLNTDTQYF.

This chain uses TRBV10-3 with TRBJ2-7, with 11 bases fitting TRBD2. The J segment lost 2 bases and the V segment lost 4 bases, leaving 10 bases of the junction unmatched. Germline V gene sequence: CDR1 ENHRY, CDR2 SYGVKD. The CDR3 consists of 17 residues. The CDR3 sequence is CAISVSVGSGRAYEQYF. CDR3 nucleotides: TGTGCCATCAGTGTGAGTGTCGGTAGCGGGAGGGCCTACGAGCAGTACTTC.

CDR3 coding DNA: TGTGCCAGCAGTGAACCCTGGCAGGGGAGCACAGATACGCAGTATTTT. Its protein product is CASSEPWQGSTDTQYF. V usage is TRBV6-1 and J usage is TRBJ2-3; a possible D gene is TRBD1 (6 bases). CDR1 is MNHNS, CDR2 SASEGT, per germline. This CDR3 comprises 16 residues. The V gene lost 2 bases and the J gene lost 0 bases, with 12 bases spanning the gap.

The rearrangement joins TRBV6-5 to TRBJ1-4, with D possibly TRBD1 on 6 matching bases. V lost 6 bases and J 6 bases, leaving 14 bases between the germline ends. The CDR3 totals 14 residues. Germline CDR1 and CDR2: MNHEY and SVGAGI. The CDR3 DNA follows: TGTGCCAGCAGACTACAGGGCGGTGATGAAAAACTGTTTTTT. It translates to CASRLQGGDEKLFF.

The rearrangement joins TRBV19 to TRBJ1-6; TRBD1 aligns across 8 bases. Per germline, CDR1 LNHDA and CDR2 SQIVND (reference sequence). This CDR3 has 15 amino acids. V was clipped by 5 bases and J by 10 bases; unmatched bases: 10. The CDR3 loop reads CASSEWDRLSSPLHF. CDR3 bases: TGTGCCAGTAGTGAATGGGACAGGTTAAGCTCACCCCTCCACTTT.

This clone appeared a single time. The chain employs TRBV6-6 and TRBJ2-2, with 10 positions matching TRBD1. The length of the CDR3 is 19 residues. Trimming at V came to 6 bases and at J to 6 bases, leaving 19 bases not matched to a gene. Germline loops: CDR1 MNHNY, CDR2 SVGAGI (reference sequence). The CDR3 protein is CASSSRVGRGQGRAGELFF. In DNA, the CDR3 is TGTGCCAGCAGCTCCAGGGTCGGTAGGGGACAGGGGAGAGCCGGGGAGCTGTTTTTT.

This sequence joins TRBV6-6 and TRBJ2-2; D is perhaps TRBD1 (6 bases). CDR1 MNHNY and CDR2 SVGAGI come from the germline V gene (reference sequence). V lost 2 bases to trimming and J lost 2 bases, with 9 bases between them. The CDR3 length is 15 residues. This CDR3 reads CASSYPGVNTGELFF. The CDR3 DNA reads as TGTGCCAGCAGTTACCCAGGGGTAAACACCGGGGAGCTGTTTTTT.

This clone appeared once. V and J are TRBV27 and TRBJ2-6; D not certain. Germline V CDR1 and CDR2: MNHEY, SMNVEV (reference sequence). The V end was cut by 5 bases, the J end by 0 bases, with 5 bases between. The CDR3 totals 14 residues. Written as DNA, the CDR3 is TGTGCCAGCAGTCCCAACTCTGGGGCCAACGTCCTGACTTTC. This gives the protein CASSPNSGANVLTF.

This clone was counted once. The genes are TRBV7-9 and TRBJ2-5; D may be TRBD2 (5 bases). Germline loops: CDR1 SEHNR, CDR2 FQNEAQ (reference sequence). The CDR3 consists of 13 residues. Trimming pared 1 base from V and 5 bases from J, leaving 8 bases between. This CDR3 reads CASSLGGFETQYF. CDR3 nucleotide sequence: TGTGCCAGCAGCTTAGGCGGGTTTGAGACCCAGTACTTC.

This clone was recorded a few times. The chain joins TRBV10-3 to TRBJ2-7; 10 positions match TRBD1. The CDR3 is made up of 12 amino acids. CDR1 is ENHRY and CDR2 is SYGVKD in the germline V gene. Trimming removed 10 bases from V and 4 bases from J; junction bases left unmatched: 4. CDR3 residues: CATGTGAYEQYF. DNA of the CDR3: TGTGCCACAGGGACAGGGGCTTACGAGCAGTACTTC.

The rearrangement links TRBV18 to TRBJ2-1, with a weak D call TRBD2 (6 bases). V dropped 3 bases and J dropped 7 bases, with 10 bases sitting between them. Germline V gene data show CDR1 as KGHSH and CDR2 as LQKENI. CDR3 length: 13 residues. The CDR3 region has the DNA TGTGCCAGCTCACCTGGGACTGGTAATGAGCAGTTCTTC. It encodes CASSPGTGNEQFF. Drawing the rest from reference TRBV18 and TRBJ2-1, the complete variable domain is NAGVMQNPRHLVRRRGQEARLRCSPMKGHSHVYWYRQLPEEGLKFMVYLQKENIIDESGMPKERFSAEFPKEGPSILRIQQVVRGDSAAYFCASSPGTGNEQFFGPGTRLTVL.

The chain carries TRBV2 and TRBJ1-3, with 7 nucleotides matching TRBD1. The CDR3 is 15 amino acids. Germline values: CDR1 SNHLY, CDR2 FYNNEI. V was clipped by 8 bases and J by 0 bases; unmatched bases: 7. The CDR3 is CASRGQLSSGNTIYF. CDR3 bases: TGTGCCAGCCGGGGACAGCTGAGCTCTGGAAACACCATATATTTT.

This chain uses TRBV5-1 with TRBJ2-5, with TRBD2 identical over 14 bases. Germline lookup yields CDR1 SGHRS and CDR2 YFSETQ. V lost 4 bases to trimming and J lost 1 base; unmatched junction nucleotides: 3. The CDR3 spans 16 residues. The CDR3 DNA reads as TGCGCCAGCAGCCAAGGACTAGCGGGGGGCCAAGAGACCCAGTACTTC. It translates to CASSQGLAGGQETQYF.

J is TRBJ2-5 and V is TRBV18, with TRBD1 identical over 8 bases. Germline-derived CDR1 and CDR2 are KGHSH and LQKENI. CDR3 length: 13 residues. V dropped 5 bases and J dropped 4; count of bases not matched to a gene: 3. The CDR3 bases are TGTGCCAGCTCAAACAGGGGGATAGAGACCCAGTACTTC. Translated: CASSNRGIETQYF.

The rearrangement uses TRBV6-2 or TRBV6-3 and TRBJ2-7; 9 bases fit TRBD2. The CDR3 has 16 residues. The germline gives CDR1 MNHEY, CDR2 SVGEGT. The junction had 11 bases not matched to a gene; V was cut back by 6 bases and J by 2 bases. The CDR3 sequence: CASSMTSGRLTYEQYF. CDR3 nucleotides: TGTGCCAGCAGCATGACTAGCGGTCGACTAACCTACGAGCAGTACTTC.

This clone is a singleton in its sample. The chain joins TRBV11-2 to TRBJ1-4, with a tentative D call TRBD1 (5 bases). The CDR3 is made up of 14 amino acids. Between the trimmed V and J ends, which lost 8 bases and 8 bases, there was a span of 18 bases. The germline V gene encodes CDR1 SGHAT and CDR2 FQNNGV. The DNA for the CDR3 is TGTGCCAGCCGACCGGGGGGAGGTGTGGAAAAACTGTTTTTT. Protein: CASRPGGGVEKLFF. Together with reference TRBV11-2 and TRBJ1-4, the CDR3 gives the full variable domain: EAGVAQSPRYKIIEKRQSVAFWCNPISGHATLYWYQQILGQGPKLLIQFQNNGVVDDSQLPKDRFSAERLKGVDSTLKIQPAKLEDSAVYLCASRPGGGVEKLFFGSGTQLSVL.

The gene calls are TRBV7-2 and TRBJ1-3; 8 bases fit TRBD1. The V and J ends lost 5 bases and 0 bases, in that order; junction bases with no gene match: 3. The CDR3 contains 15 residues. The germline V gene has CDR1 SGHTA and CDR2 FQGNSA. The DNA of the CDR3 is TGTGCCAGCAGCCGGACAGGGTTCTCTGGAAACACCATATATTTT. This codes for CASSRTGFSGNTIYF.